What follows are 2 T cell receptor beta chains derived from one specimen sequenced in a study of CD8+ T cells in alopecia areata. Extraction of RNA preceded its reverse transcription into cDNA, which served as the sequencing template. TCRdb keeps only in-frame clones here, not all; method: immunoSEQ multiplex PCR. Of around 140,000 clones listed, roughly half are singletons. The source was CD4+ T cells sorted from blood, collected at week 0. Receptors originate from a human donor with alopecia areata.

V is TRBV5-5 and J is TRBJ1-5; 9 bases fit TRBD1. The length of the CDR3 is 16 residues. Trimming removed 4 bases from V and 7 bases from J; junction bases left unmatched: 12. Germline V gene lookup returns CDR1 SGHKS and CDR2 YYEKEE (reference sequence). In DNA, the CDR3 is TGTGCCAGCAGCCAGGAGACAGGGGGTCTAGGACAGCCCCAGCATTTT. Translating it yields CASSQETGGLGQPQHF.

This clone was found a few times. The chain recombines TRBV19 with TRBJ1-5; possibly TRBD1 for D (6 bases). The CDR3 has 17 amino acids. Per the germline V gene, CDR1 is LNHDA and CDR2 is SQIVND (reference sequence). Trimming stripped 6 bases from V and 0 bases from J, with 18 bases between. CDR3 sequence reads: CASSPPRGGNSNQPQHF. The CDR3 coding sequence is TGTGCCAGTAGCCCCCCGCGGGGGGGCAATAGCAATCAGCCCCAGCATTTT.